This is a list of T cell receptor beta chains from one sample in a study of technical replicates of blood from a handful of donors. TCRdb's copy holds only in-frame clones and misses some; the assay was immunoSEQ multiplex PCR. The sample shows more than 95,000 clones, 95% of them seen only once. The material sequenced was T cells isolated from PBMCs. The origin of the receptors is a human donor in good health. Both conserved end residues are part of each CDR3.

cdr3_length: 14; v_call: TRBV15; j_call: TRBJ2-7; cdr3_aa: CATSRGGTATGQYF
cdr3_length: 16; v_call: TRBV11-3; j_call: TRBJ2-3; cdr3_aa: CASSLGTAGGHGTQYF
cdr3_length: 15; v_call: TRBV18; j_call: TRBJ1-2; cdr3_aa: CASSPESGGRVGYTF
cdr3_length: 14; v_call: TRBV7-9; j_call: TRBJ1-4; cdr3_aa: CASSLGGLNEKLFF
cdr3_length: 15; v_call: TRBV15; j_call: TRBJ1-1; cdr3_aa: CATSRDRQGLREAFF
cdr3_length: 13; v_call: TRBV7-2; j_call: TRBJ2-7; cdr3_aa: CASSLNFPYEQYF
cdr3_length: 13; v_call: TRBV10-2; j_call: TRBJ2-5; cdr3_aa: CASSESIGETQYF
cdr3_length: 13; v_call: TRBV7-6; j_call: TRBJ2-5; cdr3_aa: CASSWTGQETQYF
cdr3_length: 13; v_call: TRBV18; j_call: TRBJ2-5; cdr3_aa: CASSPTGQETQYF
cdr3_length: 14; v_call: TRBV19; j_call: TRBJ2-3; cdr3_aa: CASSSKGGRDTQYF
cdr3_length: 15; v_call: TRBV5-8; j_call: TRBJ1-6; cdr3_aa: CASSLGPGQNSPLHF
cdr3_length: 15; v_call: TRBV28; j_call: TRBJ1-5; cdr3_aa: CASSPQAGGFQPQHF
cdr3_length: 13; v_call: TRBV14; j_call: TRBJ2-1; cdr3_aa: CASSLQGVGEQFF
cdr3_length: 15; v_call: TRBV25-1; j_call: TRBJ2-2; cdr3_aa: CASSEFRGSTGELFF
cdr3_length: 15; v_call: TRBV7-6; j_call: TRBJ1-1; cdr3_aa: CASSLARDSNTEAFF
cdr3_length: 16; v_call: TRBV2; j_call: TRBJ2-1; cdr3_aa: CASRKMTGLVWNEQFF
cdr3_length: 13; v_call: TRBV7-9; j_call: TRBJ1-1; cdr3_aa: CASSLASFSEAFF
cdr3_length: 14; v_call: TRBV5-6; j_call: TRBJ2-2; cdr3_aa: CASSFSPLYGELFF
cdr3_length: 14; v_call: TRBV30; j_call: .; cdr3_aa: CAWSDPGHLNEQYF
cdr3_length: 16; v_call: TRBV5-1; j_call: TRBJ2-1; cdr3_aa: CASSLVASGGYNEQFF
cdr3_length: 13; v_call: TRBV6-5; j_call: TRBJ2-1; cdr3_aa: CASSTGTQTYQFF
cdr3_length: 18; v_call: TRBV5-6; j_call: TRBJ2-1; cdr3_aa: CASSRSTGRDYRGNEQFF
cdr3_length: 15; v_call: TRBV5-8; j_call: TRBJ2-1; cdr3_aa: CASSLGQYSHNEQFF
cdr3_length: 17; v_call: TRBV28; j_call: TRBJ2-1; cdr3_aa: CASSPQEGQGAWNEQFF
cdr3_length: 18; v_call: TRBV5-1; j_call: TRBJ2-1; cdr3_aa: CASSLDWTSGSIYNEQFF
cdr3_length: 12; v_call: TRBV5-1; j_call: TRBJ2-1; cdr3_aa: CASSENYNEQFF
cdr3_length: 13; v_call: TRBV10-3; j_call: TRBJ1-2; cdr3_aa: CAITLDRYQGYTF
cdr3_length: 14; v_call: TRBV9; j_call: TRBJ2-5; cdr3_aa: CASSPGQRQETQYF
cdr3_length: 16; v_call: TRBV19; j_call: TRBJ2-1; cdr3_aa: CASSTLLAGGDNEQFF
cdr3_length: 14; v_call: TRBV6-5; j_call: TRBJ2-7; cdr3_aa: CASSYITGSHEQYF
cdr3_length: 15; v_call: TRBV5-1; j_call: TRBJ2-3; cdr3_aa: CASRRTSGGTDTQYF
cdr3_length: 17; v_call: TRBV5-8; j_call: TRBJ2-7; cdr3_aa: CASSPILWAGGSYEQYF
cdr3_length: 13; v_call: TRBV27; j_call: TRBJ1-6; cdr3_aa: CASSPRYNSPLHF
cdr3_length: 13; v_call: TRBV29-1; j_call: TRBJ2-1; cdr3_aa: CSVESGRIYEQFF
cdr3_length: 15; v_call: TRBV5-1; j_call: TRBJ2-3; cdr3_aa: CASSLNRVVTDTQYF
cdr3_length: 13; v_call: TRBV7-9; j_call: TRBJ1-2; cdr3_aa: CASSLEGFYGYTF
cdr3_length: 14; v_call: TRBV28; j_call: TRBJ1-4; cdr3_aa: CASSPGGPNEKLFF
cdr3_length: 13; v_call: TRBV7-7; j_call: TRBJ2-5; cdr3_aa: CASSLGRQETQYF
cdr3_length: 15; v_call: TRBV5-1; j_call: TRBJ1-1; cdr3_aa: CASSLASTGNTEAFF
cdr3_length: 20; v_call: TRBV9; j_call: TRBJ1-2; cdr3_aa: CASSLYPLLPVAGRNYGYTF
cdr3_length: 18; v_call: TRBV5-6; j_call: TRBJ2-3; cdr3_aa: CASSPPTRLAGDPDTQYF
cdr3_length: 13; v_call: TRBV7-3; j_call: TRBJ1-6; cdr3_aa: CASSRTGVGPLHF
cdr3_length: 16; v_call: TRBV11-3; j_call: TRBJ1-1; cdr3_aa: CASSLGGFGLDTEAFF
cdr3_length: 13; v_call: TRBV18; j_call: TRBJ2-5; cdr3_aa: CASSPAVVETQYF
cdr3_length: 15; v_call: TRBV9; j_call: TRBJ1-5; cdr3_aa: CASSVGGGGNQPQHF
cdr3_length: 17; v_call: TRBV27; j_call: TRBJ2-3; cdr3_aa: CASNMGQETTRTDTQYF
cdr3_length: 16; v_call: TRBV7-9; j_call: TRBJ2-1; cdr3_aa: CASRGLAGEFSHEQFF
cdr3_length: 15; v_call: TRBV5-5; j_call: TRBJ2-7; cdr3_aa: CASSLRQGIFSEQYF
cdr3_length: 15; v_call: TRBV27; j_call: TRBJ2-7; cdr3_aa: CASSTKREGHDEQYF
cdr3_length: 15; v_call: TRBV9; j_call: TRBJ2-3; cdr3_aa: CASSVAAGGADTQYF
cdr3_length: 14; v_call: TRBV6-1; j_call: TRBJ2-5; cdr3_aa: CASREQGYQETQYF
cdr3_length: 15; v_call: TRBV2; j_call: TRBJ2-5; cdr3_aa: CASSEASSRGETQYF